This T cell receptor beta chain was found in a study of blood T cell repertoires in COVID-19. The overall study: Acute and convalescent COVID-19 samples came from the United States, Italy and Spain. PBMCs, B-cell-depleted T cells, or T cells provided the cDNA or gDNA that made up the material.

As originally analysed: Estimation of nucleated cell counts relied on the amplification of reference gene primers. Sequencing used immunoSEQ multiplex PCR; TCRdb keeps in-frame clones, though not all of them. That table furnishes V, J and clone size, whereas the DNA furnished D and trimming. The sample comprises 180,000 or so clones, approximately 83% of which are singletons, and roughly 3% rests with the top ten. The CDR3 consists of 16 residues. Trimming removed 2 bases from V and 1 base from J, with 15 bases in between. Germline V gene sequence: CDR1 SGHRS, CDR2 YFSETQ. The rearrangement links TRBV5-1 to TRBJ1-1; weak D call: TRBD1 (5 bases). Sequenced material: peripheral blood. The clonotype originates from a man between 60 and 75 years old with acute or convalescent COVID-19. CDR3 nucleotides: TGCGCCAGCAGCTTCCGGGGGGAGGCACCGAACACTGAAGCTTTCTTT. This translates into CASSFRGEAPNTEAFF. Full variable domain (rest looked up from reference TRBV5-1 and TRBJ1-1): KAGVTQTPRYLIKTRGQQVTLSCSPISGHRSVSWYQQTPGQGLQFLFEYFSETQRNKGNFPGRFSGRQFSNSRSEMNVSTLELGDSALYLCASSFRGEAPNTEAFFGQGTRLTVV.